The 15 T cell receptor beta chains below were found in one sample sequenced in a study of identical twins. TCRdb itself ran the 5' RACE reads through MiXCR, one entry per CDR3 protein. The sample lists about 530,000 distinct CDR3 sequences, around 15% seen once, with 0.44% in the top ten. The same data also contributed to another study, on yellow fever vaccine responses in identical twins.

The sequencing sample was made of CD4+ T cells sorted from blood. Source of these receptors: a woman aged 18-35 years in good health.

This chain connects TRBV10-3 to TRBJ2-1, with D perhaps TRBD2 (6 bases). Germline V lookup: CDR1 ENHRY, CDR2 SYGVKD. Trimming removed 4 bases from V and 9 bases from J, with 10 bases in between. The CDR3 covers 12 residues. DNA of the CDR3: TGTGCCATCAGTGTAGGCGGGACTGAGCAGTTCTTC. Protein product: CAISVGGTEQFF.

The CDR3 sequence is CASSQSSYEQFF. The CDR3 nucleotides are TGTGCCAGCAGCCAATCTAGTTATGAGCAGTTCTTC. The V call is TRBV3-1, the J call TRBJ2-1; D gene ambiguous. This CDR3 has 12 amino acids. Germline-derived CDR1 and CDR2 are LGHDT and YNNKEL (reference sequence). Trimming stripped 2 bases from V and 8 bases from J, with 7 bases between.

This clonotype was found many times. The chain combines TRBV18 with TRBJ2-1; D not certain. The V end was cut by 4 bases, the J end by 2 bases, with 9 bases between. Germline lookup yields CDR1 KGHSH and CDR2 LQKENI. The CDR3 totals 14 residues. The CDR3 bases are TGTGCCAGCTCACTGACCGTCACCTACAATGAGCAGTTCTTC. It translates to CASSLTVTYNEQFF.

This clonotype has ten or more counts. The chain links TRBV28 to TRBJ1-2; 7 bases align to TRBD1. The CDR3 totals 13 residues. V shed 5 bases and J 5 bases; nucleotides not matched to a gene: 5. Germline CDR1 reads MDHEN; CDR2 reads SYDVKM. Written as DNA, the CDR3 is TGTGCCAGCAGTGTTGGACAGGAGTATGGCTACACCTTC. This encodes CASSVGQEYGYTF.

The chain joins TRBV7-9 to TRBJ1-1; TRBD1 might be the D (5 bases). Germline values: CDR1 SEHNR, CDR2 FQNEAQ (reference sequence). The CDR3 spans 15 residues. V lost 6 bases to trimming and J lost 2 bases, with 16 bases between them. The DNA for the CDR3 is TGTGCCAGCAGTTCTCTCAGGGACTCAAACACTGAAGCTTTCTTT. This encodes CASSSLRDSNTEAFF.

This clonotype was counted only a few times. For the CDR3, the DNA is TGTGCCAGCAGTCACCCCTTGGCGGGTAGGGAAGCCTACGAGCAGTACGTC. It codes for CASSHPLAGREAYEQYV. This chain connects TRBV6-2 or TRBV6-3 to TRBJ2-7; D might be TRBD2 (5 bases). The germline gives CDR1 MNHEY, CDR2 SVGEGT. V lost 5 bases and J lost 2, with 22 bases in between. The length of the CDR3 is 17 residues.

The V call is TRBV7-2, the J call TRBJ2-7, with a tentative D call TRBD2 (6 bases). Germline CDR1 reads SGHTA; CDR2 reads FQGNSA. With 4 bases removed from V and 0 bases from J, the gap between germline ends came to 16 bases. The CDR3 is made up of 16 amino acids. Here the CDR3 DNA reads TGTGCCAGCAGCTCGGGGTCGGGAGCGGGCTCCTACGAGCAGTACTTC. It translates to CASSSGSGAGSYEQYF.

J is TRBJ2-1 and V is TRBV24-1; D ambiguous. The germline V gene encodes CDR1 KGHDR and CDR2 SFDVKD. The CDR3 contains 11 residues. V dropped 2 bases and J dropped 13 bases, with 8 bases sitting between them. CDR3 loop: CATSDWAHQFF. CDR3 nucleotides: TGTGCCACCAGTGATTGGGCCCACCAGTTCTTC.

V gene TRBV28 combines with J gene TRBJ1-1, with a weak D call TRBD1 (6 bases). The CDR3 covers 13 residues. V lost 6 bases and J 3 bases, leaving 11 bases between the germline ends. Germline V gene data show CDR1 as MDHEN and CDR2 as SYDVKM. CDR3 loop: CASSDRPDTEAFF. CDR3 bases: TGTGCCAGCAGCGACAGGCCAGACACTGAAGCTTTCTTT.

This clonotype was picked up many times. The chain recombines TRBV12-3 or TRBV12-4 with TRBJ2-3; 7 bases match TRBD1. Trimming took 3 bases from V and 1 from J; bases not matched to a gene: 4. The CDR3 is 15 amino acids. As DNA, the CDR3 is TGTGCCAGCAGTTTGACCGGACAGGGCACAGATACGCAGTATTTT. Translating gives CASSLTGQGTDTQYF.

The chain carries TRBV11-2 and TRBJ2-3; the D is unclear. Per germline, CDR1 SGHAT and CDR2 FQNNGV. This CDR3 has 14 residues. The V gene lost 5 bases and the J gene lost 0 bases, with 9 bases spanning the gap. The CDR3 spells CASSQVTSTDTQYF. The CDR3, as DNA: TGTGCCAGCAGCCAGGTTACTAGCACAGATACGCAGTATTTT.

This chain joins TRBV7-8 and TRBJ2-5, with D maybe TRBD1 (5 bases). Germline values: CDR1 SGHVS, CDR2 FQNEAQ. The V and J ends lost 5 bases and 4 bases respectively, with 14 bases between them. This CDR3 contains 14 residues. DNA for the CDR3: TGTGCCAGCAGCGTAGGGGTCGATGGAGAGACCCAGTACTTC. Its protein product is CASSVGVDGETQYF. Filled out from reference TRBV7-8 and TRBJ2-5, the complete variable domain reads GAGVSQSPRYKVAKRGQDVALRCDPISGHVSLFWYQQALGQGPEFLTYFQNEAQLDKSGLPSDRFFAERPEGSVSTLKIQRTQQEDSAVYLCASSVGVDGETQYFGPGTRLLVL.

In DNA form, the CDR3 reads TGTGCCAGCAGCCAAAAGCGGGTAGCGGGAGAGGCCGGGGAGCTGTTTTTT. This gives the protein CASSQKRVAGEAGELFF. The rearrangement links TRBV3-1 to TRBJ2-2; TRBD2 matches 9 bases. CDR3 length: 17 residues. CDR1 and CDR2 (germline): LGHDT, YNNKEL (reference sequence). The J segment lost 6 bases and the V segment lost 2 bases, leaving 10 bases of the junction unmatched.

The chain carries TRBV5-6 and TRBJ2-7, with D hard to call. V gave up 2 bases and J gave up 0 bases, with 12 bases separating them. The CDR3 sequence is 15 residues long. From germline, CDR1 is SGHDT and CDR2 YYEEEE. The CDR3 bases are TGTGCCAGCAGCTTCTTTCTGCTGCCCTCCTACGAGCAGTACTTC. Protein: CASSFFLLPSYEQYF.

This chain links TRBV20-1 with TRBJ2-7; 9 bases are shared with TRBD1. The CDR3 is 14 residues long. The V gene's germline CDR1 is DFQATT and CDR2 SNEGSKA (reference sequence). Trimming removed 3 bases from V and 4 bases from J; junction bases left unmatched: 7. The CDR3 DNA sequence: TGCAGTGCTAGTCTCGGGACAGGGTTATACGAGCAGTACTTC. This encodes CSASLGTGLYEQYF.